This T cell receptor beta chain was sequenced for a study of T cell repertoires in cytomegalovirus infection (dated by TCRdb to about 2019). With regard to the full study: Peptide stimulations targeted recently identified HLA-C-restricted CMV epitopes, whose presentation resists viral immunomodulation, together with well-studied HLA-B-restricted epitopes. Donor HLA type was relevant to the analysis, as public TCR beta signatures indicated carriage of CMV infection together with the matching HLA type. What the research found in general, with its limitations: In both this cohort and an independent roughly 350-donor cohort, the cumulative frequency of public TCR beta family members distinguished carriers of CMV infection plus the relevant HLA type. The ex vivo response was dominated by HLA-C-restricted CMV-specific TCR beta clonotypes, which also provided the single most frequent clonotype in two of eight donors.

CDR1 and CDR2 (MNHNS, SASEGT) derive from the germline V gene. Germline trimming amounts to 10 bases on V and 5 bases on J, with 22 as the count of junction bases outside the gene matches. Measured from the cysteine to the phenylalanine, the CDR3 is 20 residues long. Only the CDR3 region is kept as DNA, spanning 60 bases read in frame from base 1. Instrument on record: Illumina HiSeq 1500. The raw public data were reprocessed by TCRdb itself: fastp quality trimming at Q25, MiXCR clonotype calling, in-frame beta chains only. For every CDR3 protein sequence, its rows merge into one entry that carries the most common genes and DNA. This sample has hundreds of thousands of distinct CDR3 sequences in its table, and just under 30% of those were observed once. The leading ten clones occupy over 15% of the sample. This clonotype was picked up a small number of times. No antigen is known for it. The sample holds no much larger clone one base away, and base qualities are not on file.

Taken with the paper, the label for treatment or condition translates to: in vitro stimulation with specific CMV peptide epitopes to enrich CMV-specific T cells. The sample here was cultured PBMCs, taken from culture after CMV antigen stimulation. Here the chain combines TRBV6-1 and TRBJ2-1; 14 of the junction bases match TRBD2. This receptor was identified in a human donor in good health (CMV status not recorded). Some clones in this sample may be carry-over from other donors' samples. The CDR3 amino acid sequence is: CATPWGETSGRAQKNNEQFF. The DNA sequence reads TGTGCCACCCCCTGGGGGGAGACTAGCGGGAGGGCGCAGAAAAACAATGAGCAGTTCTTC.